This TCR beta chain was retrieved from a study of cytomegalovirus exposure and HLA in healthy donors. Overall study: Of 300 to 500 genotyped donors, roughly 81% grouped in the Caucasian-associated ancestry cluster.

This clone is deemed medium-sized by its frequency. PCR employed 60 Vbeta and 13 Jbeta primers. TCRdb's table, derived via immunoSEQ multiplex PCR, lists solely in-frame clones and lacks some. This sample's table reports some 48,000 clones. Germline V gives CDR1 SEHNR, CDR2 FQNEAQ (reference sequence). The CDR3 length is 14 residues. V lost 2 bases, J lost 8 bases, and 13 bases lay in between. This TCR came from a woman in her 40s in good health and CMV-seronegative. The J gene is TRBJ1-3, the V gene TRBV7-9; TRBD1 might be the D (6 bases). Sequenced material: PBMCs. The CDR3 protein is CASSLPGHRDTIYF. CDR3 bases: TGTGCCAGCAGCTTACCGGGACACCGAGACACCATATATTTT.